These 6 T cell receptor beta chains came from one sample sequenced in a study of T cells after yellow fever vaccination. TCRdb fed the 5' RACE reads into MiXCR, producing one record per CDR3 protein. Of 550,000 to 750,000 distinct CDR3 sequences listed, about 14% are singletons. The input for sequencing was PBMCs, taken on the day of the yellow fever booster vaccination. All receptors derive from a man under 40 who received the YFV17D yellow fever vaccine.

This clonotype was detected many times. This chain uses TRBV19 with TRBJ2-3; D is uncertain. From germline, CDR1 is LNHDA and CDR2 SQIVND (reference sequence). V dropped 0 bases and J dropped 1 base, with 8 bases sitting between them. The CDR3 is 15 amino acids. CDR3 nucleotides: TGTGCCAGTAGTATAGACCCGGACGGCACAGATACGCAGTATTTT. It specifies CASSIDPDGTDTQYF.

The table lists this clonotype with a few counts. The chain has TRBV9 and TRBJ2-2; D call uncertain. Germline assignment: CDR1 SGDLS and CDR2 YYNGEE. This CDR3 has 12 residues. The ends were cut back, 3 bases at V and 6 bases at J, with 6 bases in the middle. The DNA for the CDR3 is TGTGCCAGCAGCGATATATCCGGGGAGCTGTTTTTT. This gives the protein CASSDISGELFF. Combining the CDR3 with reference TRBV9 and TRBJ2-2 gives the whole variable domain DSGVTQTPKHLITATGQRVTLRCSPRSGDLSVYWYQQSLDQGLQFLIQYYNGEERAKGNILERFSAQQFPDLHSELNLSSLELGDSALYFCASSDISGELFFGEGSRLTVL.

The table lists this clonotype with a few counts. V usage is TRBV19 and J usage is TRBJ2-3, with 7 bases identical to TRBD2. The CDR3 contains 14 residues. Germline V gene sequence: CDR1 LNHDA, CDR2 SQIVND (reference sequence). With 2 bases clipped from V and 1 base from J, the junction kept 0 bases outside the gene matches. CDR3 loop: CASSITSGTDTQYF. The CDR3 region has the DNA TGTGCCAGTAGTATAACTAGCGGCACAGATACGCAGTATTTT. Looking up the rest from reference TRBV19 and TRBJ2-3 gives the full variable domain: DGGITQSPKYLFRKEGQNVTLSCEQNLNHDAMYWYRQDPGQGLRLIYYSQIVNDFQKGDIAEGYSVSREKKESFPLTVTSAQKNPTAFYLCASSITSGTDTQYFGPGTRLTVL.

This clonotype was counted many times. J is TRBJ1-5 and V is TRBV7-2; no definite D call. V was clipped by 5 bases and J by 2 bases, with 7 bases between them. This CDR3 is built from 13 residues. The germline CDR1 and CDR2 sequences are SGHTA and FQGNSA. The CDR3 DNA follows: TGTGCCAGCAGCCCAGAGGGCAATCAGCCCCAGCATTTT. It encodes CASSPEGNQPQHF.

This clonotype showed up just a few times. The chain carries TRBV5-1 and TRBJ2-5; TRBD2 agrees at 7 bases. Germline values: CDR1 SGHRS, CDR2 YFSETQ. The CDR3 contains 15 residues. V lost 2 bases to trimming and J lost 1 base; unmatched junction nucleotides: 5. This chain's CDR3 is CASSFAGVGQETQYF. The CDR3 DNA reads TGCGCCAGCAGCTTTGCGGGGGTAGGCCAAGAGACCCAGTACTTC.

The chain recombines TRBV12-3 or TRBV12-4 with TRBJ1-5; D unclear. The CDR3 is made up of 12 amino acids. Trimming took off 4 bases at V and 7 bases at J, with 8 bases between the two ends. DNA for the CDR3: TGTGCCAGCAGTTCAGATGCGCAGCCCCAGCATTTT. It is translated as CASSSDAQPQHF.